This TCR beta chain was identified during a study of blood T cell repertoires in COVID-19. Overall study context: In each case, the material was cDNA or gDNA derived from T cells, B-cell-depleted T cells, or PBMCs.

Sequencing used immunoSEQ multiplex PCR; TCRdb keeps in-frame clones, though not all of them. The sample gives approximately 250,000 clones, 80% to 90% of which show up once; 2.5% to 4% is in the top ten. The sequenced material came from PBMCs or T cells enriched from blood (not recorded which). The TCR originated in a middle-aged woman who had been exposed to COVID-19.

In nucleotides, the CDR3 is TGTGCCAGCAGCCCTTCGGGAGCGGGCGAGCAGTACGTC. Amino acid sequence: CASSPSGAGEQYV. The chain links TRBV6-2 or TRBV6-3 to TRBJ2-7; D is perhaps TRBD2 (6 bases). The V end was cut by 6 bases, the J end by 6 bases, with 15 bases between. The CDR3 has 13 residues. Germline CDR1 and CDR2: MNHEY and SVGEGT.